The rows below give T cell receptor beta chains drawn from one sample of a study of cytomegalovirus exposure and HLA in healthy donors. Sequenced by immunoSEQ multiplex PCR; TCRdb stores in-frame clones only, minus some. The sample contains about 210,000 clones, roughly 85% of which appear only once. Sample: PBMCs. These receptors all come from a girl aged 2-9 years in good health and CMV-seronegative. Each CDR3 is given with its conserved first and last residue. The D gene is left open where the match is weak. The size entry is marked missing in some rows and otherwise reads once, few, many or a size class.

TRBV20-1,TRBJ2-5,.,.,CSASRHETQYF,TGCAGTGCTAGCAGGCACGAGACCCAGTACTTC
TRBV7-6,TRBJ1-6,.,.,CASSPRVGSPLHF,TGTGCCAGCAGCCCCAGGGTTGGGTCACCCCTCCACTTT
TRBV4-2,TRBJ2-2,.,TRBD2,CASSQETSGGANTGELFF,TGTGCCAGCAGCCAAGAGACTAGCGGGGGGGCCAACACCGGGGAGCTGTTTTTT
TRBV7-9,TRBJ2-1,.,TRBD2,CASSPSPGTTGEQFF,TGTGCCAGCAGCCCCAGTCCCGGGACTACTGGTGAGCAGTTCTTC
TRBV7-2,TRBJ2-7,few,TRBD1,CASSLDRREQYF,TGTGCCAGCAGCTTGGACAGGAGAGAACAGTACTTC
TRBV5-1,TRBJ2-7,.,TRBD2,CASSLPLPSGTHYEQYF,TGCGCCAGCAGCTTGCCCCTCCCTAGCGGGACCCACTACGAGCAGTACTTC
TRBV7-6,TRBJ1-1,.,.,CASSLARVWEGTNTEAFF,TGTGCCAGCAGCTTAGCGCGGGTCTGGGAGGGGACTAACACTGAAGCTTTCTTT
TRBV21-1,TRBJ2-7,.,.,CASSKAAGGAYEQYF,TGTGCCAGCAGCAAAGCGGCAGGGGGAGCCTACGAGCAGTACTTC
TRBV27,TRBJ1-2,.,TRBD1,CASSFGRTGLYGYTF,TGTGCCAGCAGTTTCGGCCGGACAGGTCTCTATGGCTACACCTTC
TRBV5-1,TRBJ2-7,.,TRBD2,CASSLIIGGGGNYEQYF,TGCGCCAGCAGCTTGATAATCGGGGGGGGCGGAAACTACGAGCAGTACTTC
TRBV7-8,TRBJ1-2,.,.,CASSWSGTNYTF,TGTGCCAGCAGCTGGTCCGGGACTAATTACACCTTC
TRBV12-5,TRBJ1-6,.,TRBD1,CASGLVVDRGGSPLHF,TGTGCTAGTGGTTTGGTAGTGGACAGGGGAGGATCACCCCTCCACTTT
TRBV25-1,TRBJ2-1,.,.,CASSEVGSHNEQFF,TGTGCCAGCAGTGAAGTGGGCTCGCACAATGAGCAGTTCTTC
TRBV7-9,TRBJ1-1,.,.,CSSTRRGRNTEAFF,TGTTCCAGCACCAGGAGGGGTAGGAACACTGAAGCTTTCTTT
TRBV4-1,TRBJ2-7,.,.,CASSPQGSSYEQYF,TGCGCCAGCAGCCCCCAGGGTAGCTCCTACGAGCAGTACTTC
TRBV5-4,TRBJ2-7,.,TRBD2,CASSLAGGAREQYF,TGTGCCAGCAGCTTGGCCGGGGGGGCCCGGGAGCAGTACTTC
TRBV30,TRBJ2-1,.,TRBD1,CAWGAGGRNEQFF,TGTGCCTGGGGGGCAGGGGGCCGGAATGAGCAGTTCTTC
TRBV11-2,TRBJ2-3,.,.,CASSFGPSMGTDTQYF,TGTGCCAGCAGCTTTGGGCCTTCAATGGGCACAGATACGCAGTATTTT
TRBV4-2,TRBJ2-3,.,TRBD2,CASSQIAGGTDTQYF,TGTGCCAGCAGCCAAATAGCGGGGGGCACAGATACGCAGTATTTT
TRBV27,TRBJ2-7,.,.,CASSLSRGSYEQYF,TGTGCCAGCAGTTTATCCAGGGGTTCCTACGAGCAGTACTTC
TRBV19,TRBJ2-3,.,.,CASGMDGTGTLTQYF,TGTGCCAGTGGAATGGATGGGACGGGGACACTTACGCAGTATTTT
TRBV7-9,TRBJ2-3,.,TRBD2,CATPGVAGVSSTDTQYF,TGTGCCACCCCGGGGGTAGCGGGGGTCTCTAGCACAGATACGCAGTATTTT
TRBV10-3,TRBJ1-5,.,.,CAISDQGFQPQHF,TGTGCCATCAGTGATCAGGGGTTTCAGCCCCAGCATTTT
TRBV4-1,TRBJ1-2,.,.,CASSQAGLETFYGYTF,TGCGCCAGCAGCCAAGCAGGGTTAGAGACTTTCTATGGCTACACCTTC
TRBV6-6,TRBJ1-3,.,TRBD1,CASSYSGQGSGNTIYF,TGTGCCAGCAGTTACTCGGGACAGGGATCTGGAAACACCATATATTTT
TRBV5-4,TRBJ1-6,.,TRBD1,CASSSGLAGGNSPLHF,TGTGCCAGCAGCTCGGGACTTGCAGGGGGGAATTCACCCCTCCACTTT
TRBV10-3,TRBJ1-2,.,TRBD1,CAISTDRGVGGYTF,TGTGCCATCAGCACGGACAGGGGAGTAGGGGGCTACACCTTC
TRBV5-8,TRBJ2-4,.,.,CASSWGGVIQYF,TGTGCCAGCAGCTGGGGGGGCGTCATTCAGTACTTC
TRBV5-8,TRBJ2-7,.,.,CASSLGRPSYEQYF,TGTGCCAGCAGCTTGGGGCGGCCTTCCTACGAGCAGTACTTC
TRBV6-4,TRBJ2-1,.,TRBD2,CASSERGGDEQFF,TGTGCCAGCTCTGAGCGGGGGGGTGATGAGCAGTTCTTC